This T cell receptor (beta chain) was observed in a study of early T cells in non-severe SARS-CoV-2 infection. Overall study context: Bulk RNA isolated from unsorted whole blood underwent sequencing; chains were not paired.

This clonotype was picked up a small number of times. The antigen remains unidentified. The CDR3 is made up of 17 amino acids. CDR1 and CDR2 from the germline V gene are MNHNS and SASEGT. Trimming left V 2 bases short and J 0 bases short, with 16 bases between. Individual cDNA molecules were tagged with unique molecular identifiers, the study reported. TCRdb analysed the 5' RACE reads with MiXCR anew, one entry per CDR3 protein. The repertoire has approximately 30,000 distinct CDR3 sequences, roughly 6% of them found once; the top ten carry approximately 23%. Study-level points and caveats: Private and CD4 specificities were missed by VDJdb matching, skewed to anti-spike CD8.

The chain uses TRBV6-1 and TRBJ1-1, with D unclear. Sample: whole blood. The clonotype comes from an adult who was a healthcare worker with PCR-confirmed SARS-CoV-2 infection or an uninfected control (not recorded which). The DNA of the CDR3 is TGTGCCAGCAGTGAACGCCGGGCCGTCCCTCTGAACACTGAAGCTTTCTTT. It translates to CASSERRAVPLNTEAFF.